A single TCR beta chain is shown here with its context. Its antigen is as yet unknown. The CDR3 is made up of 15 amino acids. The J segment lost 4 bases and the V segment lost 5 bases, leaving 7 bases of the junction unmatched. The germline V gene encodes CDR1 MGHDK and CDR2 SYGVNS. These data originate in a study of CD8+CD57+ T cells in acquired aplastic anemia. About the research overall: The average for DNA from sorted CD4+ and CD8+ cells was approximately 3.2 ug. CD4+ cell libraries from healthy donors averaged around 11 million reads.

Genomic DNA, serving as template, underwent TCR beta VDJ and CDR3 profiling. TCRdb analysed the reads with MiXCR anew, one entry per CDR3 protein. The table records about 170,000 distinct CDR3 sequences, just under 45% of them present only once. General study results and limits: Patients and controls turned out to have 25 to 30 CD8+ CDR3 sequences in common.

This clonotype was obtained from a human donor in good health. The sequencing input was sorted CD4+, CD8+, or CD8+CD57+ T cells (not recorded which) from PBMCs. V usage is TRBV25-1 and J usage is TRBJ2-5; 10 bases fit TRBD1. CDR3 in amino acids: CASSRDRGGRETQYF. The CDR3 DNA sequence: TGTGCCAGCAGTCGGGACAGGGGAGGACGAGAGACCCAGTACTTC.